The next 31 T cell receptor beta chains were all read from a single sample in a study of control samples from healthy donors and cancer patients. Sequencing used immunoSEQ multiplex PCR; TCRdb keeps in-frame clones, though not all of them. The sample yields some 120,000 clones, over 75% seen once. The sequenced material came from blood. These receptors originate from a man aged 35 to 55 in good health.

A word on this clone: At one end, the junction sequence differs from germline, possibly due to a read error. This chain uses TRBV5-6 with TRBJ1-4; no firm D call. The CDR3 extends over 12 amino acids. CDR1 SGHDT and CDR2 YYEEEE come from the germline V gene. This CDR3 reads CASSLTPSGLLF. CDR3 coding DNA: TGTGCCAGCAGCTTGACCCCGTCGGGTCTGCTTTTT.

The rearrangement links TRBV9 to TRBJ2-7, with TRBD2 matching over 9 bases. The CDR3 length is 14 residues. The germline gives CDR1 SGDLS, CDR2 YYNGEE. V trimming: 4 bases; J trimming: 2 bases; junction bases outside the gene matches: 4. For the CDR3, the DNA is TGTGCCAGCAGCCGGAGCGGGGGGACCTACGAGCAGTACTTC. It encodes CASSRSGGTYEQYF.

The chain joins TRBV2 to TRBJ1-6; D possibly corresponds to TRBD1 (6 bases). The CDR3 loop spans 13 amino acids. V lost 10 bases, J lost 9 bases, and 16 bases lay in between. Germline V lookup: CDR1 SNHLY, CDR2 FYNNEI. CDR3 loop: CATFEQGISPLHF. The CDR3, as DNA: TGTGCCACCTTTGAGCAGGGGATTTCACCCCTCCACTTT. Using reference TRBV2 and TRBJ1-6 for the parts outside the CDR3, the full variable domain is EPEVTQTPSHQVTQMGQEVILRCVPISNHLYFYWYRQILGQKVEFLVSFYNNEISEKSEIFDDQFSVERPDGSNFTLKIRSTKLEDSAMYFCATFEQGISPLHFGNGTRLTVT.

V gene TRBV30 combines with J gene TRBJ2-7; D possibly corresponds to TRBD2 (5 bases). CDR3 size: 14 residues. The germline gives CDR1 GTSNPN, CDR2 SVGIG (reference sequence). The V end lost 5 bases, the J end lost 0 bases, and 14 bases lay between the germline ends. The CDR3 DNA is TGTGCCTGGGCCTTTGGCGGGCGCTCCTACGAGCAGTACTTC. The encoded protein is CAWAFGGRSYEQYF.

V and J are TRBV30 and TRBJ1-1; D ambiguous. V was clipped by 1 base and J by 7 bases, with 13 bases between them. Germline V gene data show CDR1 as GTSNPN and CDR2 as SVGIG (reference sequence). This CDR3 spans 13 amino acids. CDR3 loop: CAWSGGPGGEAFF. CDR3 in DNA: TGTGCCTGGAGTGGTGGACCCGGCGGTGAAGCTTTCTTT.

V usage is TRBV30 and J usage is TRBJ2-7; the D call may be TRBD1 or TRBD2 (6 bases each). Germline assignment: CDR1 GTSNPN and CDR2 SVGIG (reference sequence). V lost 2 bases to trimming and J lost 1 base, with 12 bases between them. The CDR3 covers 14 residues. The CDR3 spells CAWSRGPASYEQYF. The CDR3, as DNA: TGTGCCTGGAGTCGGGGGCCCGCATCCTACGAGCAGTACTTC.

The rearrangement uses TRBV6-4 and TRBJ2-7; D uncertain. This CDR3 contains 12 residues. CDR1 and CDR2 (germline): MRHNA, SNTAGT. V was trimmed by 2 bases and J by 6 bases, leaving 8 bases between them. CDR3 in DNA: TGTGCCAGCAGTGACGGTTGGGTCGAGCAGTACTTC. It encodes CASSDGWVEQYF.

The V call is TRBV6-5, the J call TRBJ1-1; D gene uncertain. CDR1 and CDR2 from the germline V gene are MNHEY and SVGAGI. The CDR3 has 14 residues. The V end lost 5 bases, the J end lost 3 bases, and 13 bases lay between the germline ends. This chain's CDR3 is CASSTVLGDTEAFF. The CDR3 DNA follows: TGTGCCAGCAGTACCGTCTTAGGAGACACTGAAGCTTTCTTT.

The chain carries TRBV18 and TRBJ1-1; D not certain. V dropped 3 bases and J dropped 3 bases, with 8 bases sitting between them. CDR1 and CDR2 from the germline V gene are KGHSH and LQKENI. The CDR3 extends over 13 amino acids. CDR3 amino acids: CASSPHRDTEAFF. CDR3 sequence (DNA): TGTGCCAGCTCACCTCACAGAGACACTGAAGCTTTCTTT.

Comments on this clone: Other DNA sequences in this specimen translate into the identical CDR3. The J gene is TRBJ1-2, the V gene TRBV10-3; TRBD1 matches at 10 bases. V lost 0 bases and J lost 7; bases outside the gene matches: 8. The germline V gene has CDR1 ENHRY and CDR2 SYGVKD. The CDR3 is 16 residues long. DNA of the CDR3: TGTGCCATCAGTGAGTCGCCGGGACAGGGGTCAGGTGGCTACACCTTC. Translation: CAISESPGQGSGGYTF.

V and J are TRBV5-1 and TRBJ2-3; 8 bases align to TRBD2. The CDR3 is made up of 14 amino acids. The J segment lost 5 bases and the V segment lost 7 bases, leaving 9 bases of the junction unmatched. Germline V gene sequence: CDR1 SGHRS, CDR2 YFSETQ. CDR3 nucleotide sequence: TGCGCCAGCCAGACGGCGGGGGGAAAAGATACGCAGTATTTT. As protein: CASQTAGGKDTQYF.

This clone was seen a single time. The CDR3 protein is CASSGGGLTGELFF. CDR3 sequence (DNA): TGTGCCAGTAGTGGCGGAGGGCTCACCGGGGAGCTGTTTTTT. This chain joins TRBV19 and TRBJ2-2; D may be TRBD2 (6 bases). Germline V gives CDR1 LNHDA, CDR2 SQIVND (reference sequence). Between the trimmed V and J ends, which lost 5 bases and 4 bases, there was a span of 11 bases. The CDR3 consists of 14 residues.

This sequence joins TRBV13 and TRBJ2-2; D ambiguous. CDR3 length equals 12 residues. Between the trimmed V and J ends, which lost 2 bases and 6 bases, there was a span of 4 bases. The germline CDR1 and CDR2 sequences are PRHDT and FYEKMQ (reference sequence). CDR3 bases: TGTGCCAGCAGCTTACCCCCCGGGGAGCTGTTTTTT. Protein sequence: CASSLPPGELFF.

The rearrangement joins TRBV27 to TRBJ1-2; D gene ambiguous. CDR1 is MNHEY and CDR2 is SMNVEV in the germline V gene (reference sequence). Trimming stripped 7 bases from V and 2 bases from J, with 11 bases between. The CDR3 sequence is 13 residues long. The CDR3 nucleotides are TGTGCCAGCAAGAGTCCGGCGAACTATGGCTACACCTTC. Its protein is CASKSPANYGYTF.

This clone was detected a few times. The chain has TRBV7-2 and TRBJ2-2; 11 positions match TRBD2. The CDR3 is made up of 15 amino acids. CDR1 is SGHTA and CDR2 is FQGNSA in the germline V gene. After removal of 1 base from V and 6 bases from J, the junction contained 1 base not matched to a gene. CDR3 nucleotides: TGTGCCAGCAGCTTAGAACTAGCGGGGGCCGGGGAGCTGTTTTTT. Translating gives CASSLELAGAGELFF. Together with reference TRBV7-2 and TRBJ2-2, the CDR3 gives the full variable domain: GAGVSQSPSNKVTEKGKDVELRCDPISGHTALYWYRQSLGQGLEFLIYFQGNSAPDKSGLPSDRFSAERTGGSVSTLTIQRTQQEDSAVYLCASSLELAGAGELFFGEGSRLTVL.

J is TRBJ2-7 and V is TRBV30; no reliable D call. CDR3 length: 16 amino acids. Per the germline V gene, CDR1 is GTSNPN and CDR2 is SVGIG (reference sequence). V lost 0 bases, J lost 2 bases, and 17 bases lay in between. CDR3 bases: TGTGCCTGGAGTGTAAGGGCTCAGCCCCTCCCCTACGAGCAGTACTTC. This translates into CAWSVRAQPLPYEQYF. The full variable domain, rest sourced from reference TRBV30 and TRBJ2-7, is SQTIHQWPATLVQPVGSPLSLECTVEGTSNPNLYWYRQAAGRGLQLLFYSVGIGQISSEVPQNLSASRPQDRQFILSSKKLLLSDSGFYLCAWSVRAQPLPYEQYFGPGTRLTVT.

The chain recombines TRBV18 with TRBJ2-3; perhaps TRBD2 as D (6 bases). With 4 bases removed from V and 1 base from J, the gap between germline ends came to 15 bases. CDR1 and CDR2 from the germline V gene are KGHSH and LQKENI. This CDR3 comprises 16 residues. CDR3 bases: TGTGCCAGCTCACTCTCAGGAGGGAGACGCACAGATACGCAGTATTTT. Translating gives CASSLSGGRRTDTQYF.

V usage is TRBV14 and J usage is TRBJ2-3, with 9 bases identical to TRBD2. J lost 8 bases, V lost 0 bases, and 12 bases had no gene match. In germline, CDR1 is SGHDN, CDR2 FVKESK. The CDR3 has 17 amino acids. CDR3: CASSQDYGKRGAVTQYF. In DNA form, the CDR3 reads TGTGCCAGCAGCCAAGATTACGGAAAGCGGGGGGCCGTTACGCAGTATTTT.

V is TRBV7-8 and J is TRBJ1-5; perhaps TRBD1 as D (5 bases). Trimming removed 7 bases at V and 4 bases at J, with 14 bases between. Germline-derived CDR1 and CDR2 are SGHVS and FQNEAQ. The CDR3 consists of 14 residues. This CDR3 is CASTRRDLNQPQHF. The CDR3 region has the DNA TGTGCCAGCACCCGGCGGGACTTGAATCAGCCCCAGCATTTT.

This chain links TRBV15 with TRBJ1-1, with D unclear. The CDR3 totals 13 residues. The germline CDR1 and CDR2 sequences are LNHNV and YYDKDF (reference sequence). V shed 1 base and J shed 1 base, with 4 bases lying between them. The DNA for the CDR3 is TGTGCCACCAGCAGAGGAAGGAACACTGAAGCTTTCTTT. The encoded protein is CATSRGRNTEAFF.

The chain combines TRBV19 with TRBJ1-5; 8 positions agree with TRBD1. The CDR3 is 17 residues long. V gave up 1 base and J gave up 2 bases; unmatched junction bases: 7. Per germline, CDR1 LNHDA and CDR2 SQIVND (reference sequence). The CDR3 sequence: CASSIVAGGAGNQPQHF. CDR3 DNA: TGTGCCAGTAGTATAGTTGCAGGGGGCGCGGGCAATCAGCCCCAGCATTTT.

The CDR3 nucleotides read TGCAGTGCTAGTGAAGGGGGCTACTCCGGGGAGCTGTTTTTT. Amino acid sequence: CSASEGGYSGELFF. V is TRBV20-1 and J is TRBJ2-2; 7 positions match TRBD1. V lost 3 bases and J lost 6; bases outside the gene matches: 7. Germline CDR1 and CDR2: DFQATT and SNEGSKA (reference sequence). The CDR3 covers 14 residues.

The chain links TRBV18 to TRBJ1-1; D is uncertain. Germline V gene data show CDR1 as KGHSH and CDR2 as LQKENI. V was trimmed by 0 bases and J by 4 bases, leaving 15 bases between them. The CDR3 contains 16 residues. CDR3 sequence reads: CASSPPGLRSGTEAFF. CDR3 bases: TGTGCCAGCTCACCACCAGGGTTACGGAGCGGCACTGAAGCTTTCTTT.

The V call is TRBV25-1, the J call TRBJ2-3; 7 nucleotides align to TRBD1. The CDR3 has 16 amino acids. The V and J ends lost 4 bases and 0 bases, in that order; junction bases with no gene match: 7. Germline V lookup: CDR1 MGHDK, CDR2 SYGVNS. In DNA form, the CDR3 reads TGTGCCAGCAGTGGGACAGGATCAGCTAGCACAGATACGCAGTATTTT. Its protein is CASSGTGSASTDTQYF.

As for this clone: A read error may produce the germline difference seen at one junction end. CDR3 in DNA: TGCGCCAGCAGTTTGGGGTATCTGGGGCCCAACGTCCTGACTTTC. This sequence encodes CASSLGYLGPNVLTF. This chain links TRBV5-1 with TRBJ2-6; D may be TRBD1 (5 bases). CDR3 length equals 15 residues. The germline V gene has CDR1 SGHRS and CDR2 YFSETQ.

The chain couples TRBV2 to TRBJ1-1, with a possible D match to TRBD1 (6 bases). The V gene's germline CDR1 is SNHLY and CDR2 FYNNEI. V lost 5 bases to trimming and J lost 3 bases, with 10 bases between them. This CDR3 is 13 amino acids long. The CDR3 region is CASSNRAYTEAFF. CDR3 nucleotide sequence: TGTGCCAGCAGTAACAGGGCCTACACTGAAGCTTTCTTT.

The gene calls are TRBV7-2 and TRBJ2-7; tentatively, D is TRBD1 (6 bases). Germline V gene data show CDR1 as SGHTA and CDR2 as FQGNSA. The ends were cut back, 2 bases at V and 4 bases at J, with 15 bases in the middle. The CDR3 has 15 amino acids. The CDR3 here is CASSLRWGTLYEQYF. CDR3 coding DNA: TGTGCCAGCAGCTTACGGTGGGGGACACTTTACGAGCAGTACTTC.

This CDR3 reads CASSQGAGEDYGYTF. The DNA of the CDR3 is TGTGCCAGCAGCCAAGGGGCAGGGGAAGACTATGGCTACACCTTC. J is TRBJ1-2 and V is TRBV3-1 (or the pseudogene TRBV3-2); D is perhaps TRBD1 (6 bases). Per germline, CDR1 LGHDT and CDR2 YNNKEL (reference sequence). This CDR3 has 15 residues. V lost 1 base, J lost 3 bases, and 12 bases lay in between.

The J gene is TRBJ2-4, the V gene TRBV6-5, with TRBD1 matching over 7 bases. V dropped 0 bases and J dropped 9; count of bases not matched to a gene: 8. CDR1 is MNHEY and CDR2 is SVGAGI in the germline V gene. This CDR3 contains 15 residues. CDR3 residues: CASSYSRGGVGIQYF. The CDR3 region has the DNA TGTGCCAGCAGTTACTCGCGAGGGGGCGTTGGCATTCAGTACTTC.

This clone is a singleton in its sample. The chain combines TRBV5-4 with TRBJ1-3; TRBD1 might be the D (6 bases). Between the trimmed V and J ends, which lost 7 bases and 0 bases, there was a span of 17 bases. The CDR3 has 16 residues. Germline lookup yields CDR1 SGHNT and CDR2 YYREEE (reference sequence). The CDR3 bases are TGTGCCAGCCGCGGTACGGGGGCAGGCTCTGGAAACACCATATATTTT. Residues: CASRGTGAGSGNTIYF.

This clone was found a few times. The genes are TRBV15 and TRBJ2-1, with 7 bases aligning to TRBD1. V trimming: 0 bases; J trimming: 8 bases; junction bases outside the gene matches: 1. The CDR3 runs to 13 residues. CDR1 and CDR2 from the germline V gene are LNHNV and YYDKDF (reference sequence). This chain's CDR3 is CATSRDTGDEQFF. The CDR3 DNA sequence: TGTGCCACCAGCAGAGATACAGGGGATGAGCAGTTCTTC.